The text below deals with one T cell receptor beta chain. Its antigen is as yet unknown. The CDR3 has 14 residues. Trimming shortened V by 0 bases and J by 0 bases, and 6 bases separated the two germline ends. The germline V gene has CDR1 SGHAT and CDR2 FQNNGV. As originally analysed: Productive clonotypes were detectable down to 2.59 x 10-5 frequency. Sequenced by immunoSEQ multiplex PCR; TCRdb stores in-frame clones only, minus some. D and trimming come from the DNA, and the V and J calls and clone size come from that table. Of about 45,000 clones listed, 65% to 90% are singletons. Controls came from buffy coats of healthy blood donors. This entry belongs to a study of STAT5B mutations in CD4+ large granular lymphocyte leukemia. Notes on the study in general: TRBV06-family usage was enriched in top patient clones (8/27) versus controls (2/35). Patient CD4-sorted repertoires stayed more clonal than healthy ones after leukemic-clone removal.

This TCR was recovered from a human donor in good health. The gene calls are TRBV11-2 and TRBJ2-7; D might be TRBD2 (5 bases). The specimen sequenced was CD4+ T cells from blood buffy coats. The CDR3 bases are TGTGCCAGCAGCTTAGAGGGAGCCTCCTACGAGCAGTACTTC. This encodes CASSLEGASYEQYF.